This T cell receptor beta chain was obtained from a study of blood T cell repertoires in COVID-19 (dated by TCRdb to the early 2020s). Some background on the complete study: The collaborator samples originated in the United States, Italy and Spain and spanned the acute and convalescent phases of COVID-19. The prospective study material was composed of cDNA or gDNA derived from T cells, B-cell-depleted T cells, or PBMCs. Deeply sampled blood TCRbeta repertoires from subjects exposed to, actively infected with, or recovered from COVID-19 were included in the dataset. The repertoires were made available in a free public database intended to serve as a resource for research on the immune response to SARS-CoV-2. The samples were drawn from two sources: the first 160 participants of the ongoing ImmuneRACE study, and 1,000 to 1,500 subjects contributed by 6 global collaborators. Sample metadata almost always included a de-identified subject ID, COVID-19 status, age in years and sex. Where available, HLA class I and class II types were taken from metadata supplied by the sample provider and were not determined by assay-based typing.

The immunoSEQ Assay, a bias-controlled multiplex PCR, was used to amplify TCRbeta CDR3 regions from genomic DNA. The authors' analysis ran thus. Nucleated cell counts per sample were estimated from amplification of reference gene primers within the assay. Sequence reads were collapsed and filtered to measure the absolute abundance of every unique TCRbeta CDR3 rearrangement. For each sample, productive Simpson clonality was calculated as the square root of Simpson's diversity index across productive rearrangements. TCRdb's version of the immuneACCESS table is confined to in-frame rearrangements and falls short of the full clone set. An unresolved V gene accounts for under half of the shortfall where checked; the remainder is of unknown origin. For V, J and clone size, that table is used; D and trimming come from the DNA. The sample has hundreds of thousands of clones on record, 80% to 95% of them singletons. The ten largest clones add up to 0.82% of the sample.

A remark on this clone: Its cognate antigen has yet to be identified. Base qualities are missing; no much larger clone stands one base away.

One collaborating source in Seattle enrolled patients during active infection and followed them longitudinally through the course of disease. Collaborating institutions collected whole blood in K2EDTA tubes following their own protocols. For TCRbeta analysis, collaborators shipped samples in one of three forms: frozen whole blood, isolated PBMCs, or DNA extracted from either of those sample types. Results the study describes overall, beyond this receptor: Clinical and demographic metadata were provided uncurated, with the amount varying by source and participant.

From the germline V gene (reference sequence), CDR1 is SGHNT and CDR2 is YYREEE. Inclusive of the bounding cysteine and phenylalanine, the CDR3 is 15 residues long. Only the CDR3 portion is preserved as DNA: 45 bases, with reading frame beginning at the first base. V gives up 0 bases and J gives up 3 bases, and the segment between their germline ends measures 7 bases. The sequenced material came from peripheral blood. The chain links TRBV5-4 with TRBJ1-6; no confident D gene assignment can be made. This clonotype was obtained from a man between 60 and 75 years old with COVID-19, enrolled during active disease. This receptor carries the CDR3 CASSLGAVYNSPLHF. At the DNA level, the sequence is TGTGCCAGCAGCTTGGGGGCCGTCTATAATTCACCCCTCCACTTT.